The entry below describes one T cell receptor beta chain. The sample originates from a study of blood T cell repertoires in COVID-19. Using immunoSEQ multiplex PCR, the repertoire was profiled, and TCRdb retains in-frame clones only, with some absent. The table lists tens of thousands of clones, roughly nine tenths of them singletons, with around 35% in the top ten. The sequencing input was peripheral blood. The receptor was isolated from a man in his sixties with active or convalescent COVID-19.

CDR3 DNA: TGTGCCAGCAGCTTATCGGGGGGCGGGACAGGGCTGTACTTC. This translates into CASSLSGGGTGLYF. The gene calls are TRBV7-2 and TRBJ2-7; 9 nucleotides agree with TRBD1. From germline, CDR1 is SGHTA and CDR2 FQGNSA. This CDR3 region has 14 residues. V dropped 2 bases and J dropped 12; count of bases not matched to a gene: 11.